The entry that follows covers one T cell receptor beta chain sequence. Its antigen is as yet unknown. This entry is derived from a study of shared clonotypes between healthy human individuals. Study outcomes and limitations: Across subsets, estimated richness was generally greater for naive than for memory populations. Clonotypes which were not shared had lower generation probabilities than clonotypes that all four donors shared.

Germline V lookup: CDR1 MRHNA, CDR2 SNTAGT. The CDR3 contains 12 residues. V dropped 6 bases and J dropped 6 bases, with 11 bases sitting between them. Assay used: immunoSEQ multiplex PCR; TCRdb lists only in-frame clones, some missing. The table lists roughly 660,000 clones, around 90% of them singletons. Specimen: memory CD8+ T cells from PBMCs. Subset meaning: CD45RO+ cells pooled with CCR7-negative TemRA cells. The chain has TRBV6-4 and TRBJ1-2; possibly TRBD1 for D (6 bases). This TCR was recovered from a man aged 18-30 years in good health. Some clones in this sample may be carry-over from other donors' samples. This chain's CDR3 is CASRTRGDGYTF. In DNA form, the CDR3 reads TGTGCCAGCAGAACGAGGGGGGATGGCTACACCTTC.